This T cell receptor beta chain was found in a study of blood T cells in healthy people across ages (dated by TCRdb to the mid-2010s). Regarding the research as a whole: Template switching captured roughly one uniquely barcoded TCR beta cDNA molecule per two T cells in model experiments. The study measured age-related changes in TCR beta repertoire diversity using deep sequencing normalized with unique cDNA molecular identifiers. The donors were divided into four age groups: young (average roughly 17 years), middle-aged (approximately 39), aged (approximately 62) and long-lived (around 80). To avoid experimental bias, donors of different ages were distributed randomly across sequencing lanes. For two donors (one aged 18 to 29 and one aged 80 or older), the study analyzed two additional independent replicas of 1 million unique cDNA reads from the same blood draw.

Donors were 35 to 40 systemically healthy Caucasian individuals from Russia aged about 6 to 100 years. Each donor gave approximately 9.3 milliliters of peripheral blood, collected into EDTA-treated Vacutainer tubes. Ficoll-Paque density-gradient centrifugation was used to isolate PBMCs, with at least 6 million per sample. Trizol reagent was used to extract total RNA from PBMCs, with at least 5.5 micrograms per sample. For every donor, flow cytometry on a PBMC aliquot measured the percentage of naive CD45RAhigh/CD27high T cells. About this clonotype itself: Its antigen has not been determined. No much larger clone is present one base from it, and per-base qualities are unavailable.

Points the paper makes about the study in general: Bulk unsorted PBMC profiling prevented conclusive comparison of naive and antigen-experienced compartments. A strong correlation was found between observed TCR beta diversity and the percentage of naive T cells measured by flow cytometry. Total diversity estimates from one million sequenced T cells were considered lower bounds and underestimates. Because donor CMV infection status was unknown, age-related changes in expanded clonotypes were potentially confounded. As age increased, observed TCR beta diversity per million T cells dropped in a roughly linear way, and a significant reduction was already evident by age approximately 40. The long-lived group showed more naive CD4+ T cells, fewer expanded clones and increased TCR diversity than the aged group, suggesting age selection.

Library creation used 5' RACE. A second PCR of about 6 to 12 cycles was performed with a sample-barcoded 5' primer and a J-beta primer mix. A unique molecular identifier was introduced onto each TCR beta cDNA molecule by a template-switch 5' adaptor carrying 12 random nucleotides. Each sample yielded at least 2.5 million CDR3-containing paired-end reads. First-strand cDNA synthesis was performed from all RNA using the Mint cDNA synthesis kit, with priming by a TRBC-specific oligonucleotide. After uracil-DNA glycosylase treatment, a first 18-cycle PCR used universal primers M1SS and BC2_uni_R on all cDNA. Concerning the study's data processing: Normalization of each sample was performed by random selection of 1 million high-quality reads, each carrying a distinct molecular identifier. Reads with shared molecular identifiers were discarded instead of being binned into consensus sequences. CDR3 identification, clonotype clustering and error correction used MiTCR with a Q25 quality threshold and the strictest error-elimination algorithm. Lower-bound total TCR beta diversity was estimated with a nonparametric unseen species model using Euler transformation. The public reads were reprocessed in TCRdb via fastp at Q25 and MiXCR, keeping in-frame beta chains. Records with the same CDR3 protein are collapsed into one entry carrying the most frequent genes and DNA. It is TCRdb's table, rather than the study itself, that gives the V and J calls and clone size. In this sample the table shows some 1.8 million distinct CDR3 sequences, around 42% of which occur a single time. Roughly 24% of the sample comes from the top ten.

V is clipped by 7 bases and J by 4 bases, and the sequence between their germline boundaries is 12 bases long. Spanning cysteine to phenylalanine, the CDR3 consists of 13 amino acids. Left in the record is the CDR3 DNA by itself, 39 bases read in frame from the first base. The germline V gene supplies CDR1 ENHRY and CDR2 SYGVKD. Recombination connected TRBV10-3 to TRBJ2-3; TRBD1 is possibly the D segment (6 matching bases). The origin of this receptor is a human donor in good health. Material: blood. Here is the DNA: TGTGCCATCAAGCCAGGGGACCCAGATACGCAGTATTTT. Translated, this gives CAIKPGDPDTQYF.